These 25 T cell receptor beta chains were all obtained from the same sample, sequenced in a study of CD8+CD57+ T cells in acquired aplastic anemia (dated by TCRdb to 2016 to 2018). Sequencing used an Illumina HiSeq 2000. Genomic DNA was used as template for profiling of TCR beta VDJ combinations and CDR3 sequences. The public reads were quality trimmed at Q25 with fastp and then assembled into clones with MiXCR by TCRdb, keeping productive beta chains. Each entry merges the rows of one CDR3 protein and shows their most common DNA and genes. A total of about 190,000 distinct CDR3 sequences appear in this sample, less than 70% of them only once. The top ten clones comprise about 16% of the sample. The sequenced sample was sorted CD4+, CD8+, or CD8+CD57+ T cells (not recorded which) from PBMCs. These receptors all stem from a human donor in good health, serving as a control.

This clonotype was picked up many times. V usage is TRBV28 and J usage is TRBJ1-2; no reliable D call. This CDR3 region has 14 residues. V was cut by 5 bases and J by 6 bases, with 16 bases left in between. CDR1 MDHEN and CDR2 SYDVKM come from the germline V gene. CDR3 protein: CASSGPSWRDGYTF. In DNA, the CDR3 is TGTGCCAGCAGTGGGCCTTCTTGGAGGGATGGCTACACCTTC.

V gene TRBV28 combines with J gene TRBJ2-7; D is perhaps TRBD2 (6 bases). The ends were cut back, 2 bases at V and 0 bases at J, with 17 bases in the middle. This CDR3 comprises 17 residues. CDR1 MDHEN and CDR2 SYDVKM come from the germline V gene. For the CDR3, the DNA is TGTGCCAGCAGTTTAGGTTGGCGGGAAATAAGCTCCTACGAGCAGTACTTC. It codes for CASSLGWREISSYEQYF.

This sequence joins TRBV15 and TRBJ2-2; 7 bases agree with TRBD1. V lost 3 bases to trimming and J lost 1 base; unmatched junction nucleotides: 5. The germline CDR1 and CDR2 sequences are LNHNV and YYDKDF (reference sequence). The CDR3 is 16 amino acids. This chain's CDR3 is CATSSPGTVNTGELFF. In nucleotides, the CDR3 is TGTGCCACCAGCAGTCCCGGGACAGTGAACACCGGGGAGCTGTTTTTT.

This clonotype has a count of ten or more. The chain couples TRBV25-1 to TRBJ2-2, with 12 bases aligning to TRBD2. In germline, CDR1 is MGHDK, CDR2 SYGVNS. V shed 4 bases, J shed 7 bases, and the junction held 7 bases outside the gene matches. The CDR3 consists of 16 residues. The DNA of the CDR3 is TGTGCCAGCAGTGTAACTAGCGGGGGGTCTTTCGGGGAGCTGTTTTTT. The encoded protein is CASSVTSGGSFGELFF. The whole variable domain, remainder taken from reference TRBV25-1 and TRBJ2-2, is EADIYQTPRYLVIGTGKKITLECSQTMGHDKMYWYQQDPGMELHLIHYSYGVNSTEKGDLSSESTVSRIRTEHFPLTLESARPSHTSQYLCASSVTSGGSFGELFFGEGSRLTVL.

V is TRBV9 and J is TRBJ2-1; 11 nucleotides agree with TRBD2. Germline-derived CDR1 and CDR2 are SGDLS and YYNGEE. This CDR3 spans 16 amino acids. V gave up 0 bases and J gave up 4 bases; unmatched junction bases: 3. CDR3 nucleotide sequence: TGTGCCAGCAGCGTAGGGGCTAGCGGGGGGTACAATGAGCAGTTCTTC. Its protein is CASSVGASGGYNEQFF.

This clonotype was recorded at least ten times. The gene calls are TRBV20-1 and TRBJ2-3, with 8 bases matching TRBD1. With 3 bases clipped from V and 3 bases from J, the junction kept 8 bases outside the gene matches. This CDR3 has 15 residues. CDR1 and CDR2 (germline): DFQATT, SNEGSKA (reference sequence). DNA of the CDR3: TGCAGTGCTAGGAGGGCGGGGACAGGAACAGATACGCAGTATTTT. This codes for CSARRAGTGTDTQYF.

The chain couples TRBV7-2 to TRBJ2-5; 9 bases agree with TRBD2. The CDR3 is 16 residues long. V was pared by 5 bases and J by 5 bases, with 12 bases of the junction left unmatched. Per germline, CDR1 SGHTA and CDR2 FQGNSA. This CDR3 is CASSAVGGGVRETQYF. The CDR3 nucleotides are TGTGCCAGCAGCGCCGTTGGCGGGGGGGTGCGGGAGACCCAGTACTTC.

The chain is built from TRBV20-1 and TRBJ1-2; TRBD1 aligns across 8 bases. The germline V gene has CDR1 DFQATT and CDR2 SNEGSKA (reference sequence). With 0 bases clipped from V and 5 bases from J, the junction kept 5 bases outside the gene matches. This CDR3 is built from 14 residues. Written as DNA, the CDR3 is TGCAGTGCTAGAGACCAGGGGGCCTATTATGGCTACACCTTC. This codes for CSARDQGAYYGYTF.

This clonotype was counted ten times or more. V and J are TRBV20-1 and TRBJ1-1; perhaps TRBD1 as D (6 bases). CDR1 is DFQATT, CDR2 SNEGSKA, per germline (reference sequence). There are 16 residues in the CDR3. The germline V and J ends were trimmed by 1 base and 3 bases, with 18 bases remaining between them. Written as DNA, the CDR3 is TGCAGTGCTAGAGGGGGGCAGTCCGGCAGGGACACTGAAGCTTTCTTT. Amino acids: CSARGGQSGRDTEAFF.

The chain links TRBV7-2 to TRBJ2-7; 8 nucleotides align to TRBD1. V shed 5 bases and J 2 bases; nucleotides not matched to a gene: 5. The CDR3 runs to 14 residues. The V gene's germline CDR1 is SGHTA and CDR2 FQGNSA. The CDR3 here is CASSLWTGPYEQYF. Here the CDR3 DNA reads TGTGCCAGCAGCCTTTGGACAGGGCCCTACGAGCAGTACTTC.

The chain joins TRBV10-3 to TRBJ1-5, with 9 bases lining up with TRBD1. The germline gives CDR1 ENHRY, CDR2 SYGVKD. CDR3 length: 15 amino acids. Losses at the gene ends were 9 bases for V and 0 bases for J; bases not matched to a gene: 6. CDR3 protein: CAIAQGAHSNQPQHF. The CDR3 coding sequence is TGTGCCATAGCACAGGGGGCCCATAGCAATCAGCCCCAGCATTTT.

This clonotype came up a few times. The gene calls are TRBV2 and TRBJ1-2, with a weak D call TRBD1 (5 bases). The CDR3 has 15 amino acids. Germline lookup yields CDR1 SNHLY and CDR2 FYNNEI. With 2 bases removed from V and 0 bases from J, the gap between germline ends came to 10 bases. In nucleotides, the CDR3 is TGTGCCAGCAGTGAACAGGGTCGGGCTAACTATGGCTACACCTTC. Translated, it gives CASSEQGRANYGYTF.

The chain recombines TRBV5-1 with TRBJ1-1, with D perhaps TRBD1 (6 bases). Trimming removed 4 bases from V and 6 bases from J, with 16 bases in between. The CDR3 runs 14 residues. CDR1 is SGHRS and CDR2 is YFSETQ in the germline V gene. CDR3 bases: TGCGCCAGCAGCACCGAACGGACAGACGCTGAAGCTTTCTTT. Translation: CASSTERTDAEAFF.

Concerning this clonotype itself: A single base separates this from a much larger clone, so it may be a read error. The V call is TRBV3-1, the J call TRBJ2-1; unclear D gene. The CDR3 extends over 11 amino acids. With 1 base removed from V and 11 bases from J, the gap between germline ends came to 6 bases. The germline CDR1 and CDR2 sequences are LGHDT and YNNKEL (reference sequence). CDR3 nucleotide sequence: TGTGCCAGCAGCCAAGCGGTAAAGCAGTTCTTC. It specifies CASSQAVKQFF.

The V gene is TRBV5-1, the J gene TRBJ2-7, with 8 bases identical to TRBD1. Germline CDR1 and CDR2: SGHRS and YFSETQ. The CDR3 consists of 15 residues. J lost 3 bases, V lost 0 bases, and 5 bases had no gene match. CDR3 in DNA: TGCGCCAGCAGCTTGGGCCAGGGGGCAAGCTACGAGCAGTACGTC. Translated: CASSLGQGASYEQYV.

This clonotype showed up just a few times. The chain employs TRBV7-9 and TRBJ1-1; D gene ambiguous. The CDR3 spans 13 residues. Germline V gene lookup returns CDR1 SEHNR and CDR2 FQNEAQ (reference sequence). V lost 4 bases and J 1 base, leaving 7 bases between the germline ends. The CDR3 spells CASSSIGNTEAFF. In DNA, the CDR3 is TGTGCCAGCAGCTCCATAGGGAACACTGAAGCTTTCTTT.

The table lists this clonotype with many counts. The chain carries TRBV12-3 or TRBV12-4 and TRBJ2-7, with 7 bases identical to TRBD1. V lost 0 bases, J lost 0 bases, and 5 bases stayed unmatched. The CDR3 length is 16 residues. The CDR3 DNA sequence: TGTGCCAGCAGTTTAGCGCCCGGACAGGCCTCCTACGAGCAGTACTTC. It is translated as CASSLAPGQASYEQYF.

As concerns this clonotype: A junction end diverges from the germline sequence, so it may reflect a read error. The chain joins TRBV20-1 to TRBJ2-7; tentatively, D is TRBD1 or TRBD2 (5 bases each). The CDR3 extends over 12 amino acids. The V gene's germline CDR1 is DFQATT and CDR2 SNEGSKA (reference sequence). The CDR3 DNA reads TGCAGTGCCTGGGACGGTACCTATGAGCAGTACTTC. It codes for CSAWDGTYEQYF.

The sample holds many counts of this clonotype. At one of its ends the junction is not consistent with the germline gene, which may arise from a read error. The chain combines TRBV4-1 with TRBJ1-2; the D is unclear. Germline V lookup: CDR1 MGHRA, CDR2 YSYEKL. The CDR3 consists of 14 residues. CDR3 sequence reads: CASSQPAFSGGYAF. Here the CDR3 DNA reads TGCGCCAGCAGCCAGCCCGCCTTTTCGGGAGGCTACGCCTTC.

Turning to this clonotype: A read error is possible here, since a much larger clone lies one base away. The V gene is TRBV7-9, the J gene TRBJ1-2; D perhaps matches TRBD1 (5 bases). Germline values: CDR1 SEHNR, CDR2 FQNEAQ (reference sequence). This CDR3 spans 15 amino acids. In nucleotides, the CDR3 is TGTGCCAGCAGCCTCCCAGGGTTGTTGGACTATGGCTACGCCTTC. It is translated as CASSLPGLLDYGYAF. The variable domain in full, completed from reference TRBV7-9 and TRBJ1-2, reads DTGVSQNPRHKITKRGQNVTFRCDPISEHNRLYWYRQTLGQGPEFLTYFQNEAQLEKSRLLSDRFSAERPKGSFSTLEIQRTEQGDSAMYLCASSLPGLLDYGYAFGSGTRLTVV.

This clonotype was seen once. This chain joins TRBV20-1 and TRBJ2-7; a weak D match, TRBD1 (5 bases). V lost 6 bases to trimming and J lost 4 bases, with 10 bases between them. This CDR3 spans 11 amino acids. Germline-derived CDR1 and CDR2 are DFQATT and SNEGSKA (reference sequence). The CDR3, as DNA: TGCAGTGCCTGGGGCCTTTACGAGCAGTACGTC. Translation gives CSAWGLYEQYV.

This clonotype was detected many times. Written as DNA, the CDR3 is TGTGCCAGCAGCCCAGGGACTAGCGACGAGCAGTACTTC. Encoded protein: CASSPGTSDEQYF. V and J are TRBV5-8 and TRBJ2-7, with TRBD2 identical over 10 bases. The CDR3 loop spans 13 amino acids. V lost 4 bases and J lost 5; bases outside the gene matches: 3. CDR1 SGHTS and CDR2 YDEGEE come from the germline V gene.

This clonotype was picked up many times. The chain uses TRBV6-1 and TRBJ1-4; no clear D. V was clipped by 6 bases and J by 6 bases, with 8 bases between them. The CDR3 runs 12 residues. Germline V gives CDR1 MNHNS, CDR2 SASEGT. CDR3 sequence reads: CASRERDEKLFF. The CDR3 DNA reads as TGTGCCAGCAGGGAAAGGGATGAAAAACTGTTTTTT.

This clonotype was recorded at least ten times. The gene calls are TRBV5-1 and TRBJ2-3; the D is unclear. The V gene's germline CDR1 is SGHRS and CDR2 YFSETQ. The CDR3 totals 13 residues. Trimming left V 5 bases short and J 4 bases short, with 11 bases between. The chain's CDR3 is CASRTAAADTQYF. The DNA of the CDR3 is TGCGCCAGCAGAACGGCCGCAGCAGATACGCAGTATTTT.

This clonotype came up a few times. The rearrangement uses TRBV2 and TRBJ1-2; D not certain. Per the germline V gene, CDR1 is SNHLY and CDR2 is FYNNEI. The ends were cut back, 9 bases at V and 7 bases at J, with 9 bases in the middle. CDR3 length: 10 amino acids. CDR3: CARGWGGYTF. The CDR3 DNA reads TGTGCCAGGGGGTGGGGTGGCTACACCTTC.